This T cell receptor (beta chain) was documented in a study of molecular identifiers for immune sequencing clone quantification. Germline V lookup: CDR1 SGHRS, CDR2 YFSETQ. The CDR3 covers 12 residues. V was pared by 7 bases and J by 0 bases, with 6 bases between. MiXCR was run by TCRdb on the PCR reads, yielding one entry per CDR3 protein. The table includes about 640,000 distinct CDR3 sequences, nearly 20% detected once. In this sample, this clonotype turned up many times. The sequence came from a human donor in good health. Some libraries in this study had Jurkat cell RNA spiked in. Specimen: naive CD8+ T cells from blood, with Jurkat cell RNA spiked in. Subset described: FACS-sorted CD8+CD4-CCR7+CD45RA+ naive T cells. The genes are TRBV5-1 and TRBJ2-3; TRBD1 might be the D (6 bases). Here the CDR3 reads CASQGSTDTQYF. The CDR3, as DNA: TGCGCCAGCCAGGGGAGCACAGATACGCAGTATTTT.